This T cell receptor (beta chain) emerged from a study of vaccination and CD4 T cells after COVID-19. Concerning this clonotype: The antigen is undetermined.

Between the trimmed V and J ends, which lost 3 bases and 3 bases, there was a span of 15 bases. The CDR3 sequence is 15 residues long. CDR1 and CDR2 from the germline V gene are DFQATT and SNEGSKA (reference sequence). Sequencing of DNA taken from cultured CD4+ T cells relied on the Oncomine TCR Beta short-read assay. TCRdb passed the PCR reads through MiXCR, listing each CDR3 protein once. The profile shows about 13,000 distinct CDR3 sequences, 75% to 85% of them singletons. Study-level findings and limits: Detection of a median about 86% of reactive clones in convalescent patients was confined to the period after vaccination.

The treatment was: roughly nine-day PBMC culture with coronavirus spike peptide pools or control peptides (ViraFEST assay). The specimen sequenced was CD4+ T cells from blood, cultured in vitro. The receptor's source is a human donor who had recovered from COVID-19. The chain recombines TRBV20-1 with TRBJ1-5, with a weak D call TRBD1 (5 bases). CDR3: CSASHSRVANQPQHF. Written as DNA, the CDR3 is TGCAGTGCTAGTCATAGCAGGGTGGCCAATCAGCCCCAGCATTTT.